A single sample gave rise to the 14 T cell receptor beta chains below, sequenced in a study of T cells in Graves' hyperthyroidism and ophthalmopathy. Researchers amplified the TCR beta CDR3 regions from RNA transcripts. The TCR CDR3 first-round RT-PCR relied on the HTBI primer set. TCRdb reprocessed the multiplex PCR reads via MiXCR and lists one record per CDR3 protein. The sample carries about 840,000 distinct CDR3 sequences, more than 30% recorded once. Sequencing used blood. The receptors here all came from a man younger than 35 with Graves' hyperthyroidism.

About this clonotype: A much larger clone lies one base from this, so it may be a read error. The chain couples TRBV24-1 to TRBJ2-5; unclear D gene. The CDR3 contains 12 residues. Looked up from germline, CDR1 is KGHDR and CDR2 is SFDVKD. CDR3 loop: CAASDNQETQYF. The CDR3 bases are TGTGCCGCCAGTGACAACCAAGAGACCCAGTACTTC.

This clonotype was seen only a few times. The CDR3 sequence is CASGFERELYGYTF. The CDR3 DNA reads as TGTGCTAGTGGTTTCGAAAGGGAATTGTATGGCTACACCTTC. The chain couples TRBV12-5 to TRBJ1-2; no clear D. From germline, CDR1 is LGHNT and CDR2 FRNRAP. There are 14 residues in the CDR3. Trimming pared 3 bases from V and 5 bases from J, leaving 13 bases between.

The rearrangement uses TRBV15 and TRBJ2-6; 7 positions match TRBD1. Germline loops: CDR1 LNHNV, CDR2 YYDKDF (reference sequence). This CDR3 is built from 17 residues. V lost 0 bases to trimming and J lost 1 base; unmatched junction nucleotides: 3. In DNA form, the CDR3 reads TGTGCCACCAGCAGAGATCCAGGGGGTTCTGGGGCCAACGTCCTGACTTTC. Its protein is CATSRDPGGSGANVLTF. Supplemented by reference TRBV15 and TRBJ2-6, the full variable domain reads DAMVIQNPRYQVTQFGKPVTLSCSQTLNHNVMYWYQQKSSQAPKLLFHYYDKDFNNEADTPDNFQSRRPNTSFCFLDIRSPGLGDTAMYLCATSRDPGGSGANVLTFGAGSRLTVL.

On this clonotype itself: The CDR3 carries no conserved terminal phenylalanine or tryptophan, so it likely arises from a read error. The V and J genes are TRBV7-2 and TRBJ1-1, with 7 positions matching TRBD1. Germline V gene sequence: CDR1 SGHTA, CDR2 FQGNSA. The length of the CDR3 is 15 residues. J gave up 6 bases and V 5 bases, and 12 bases lay outside the gene matches. The CDR3 DNA reads TGTGCCAGCAGCCTCAGTACAGGGGTAAGGGCTGAAGCTTTCTCT. This sequence encodes CASSLSTGVRAEAFS.

In this sample, this clonotype turned up many times. The chain recombines TRBV7-6 with TRBJ2-5, with unresolved D. Trimming stripped 5 bases from V and 7 bases from J, with 14 bases between. CDR3 length: 13 amino acids. From germline, CDR1 is SGHVS and CDR2 FNYEAQ. The CDR3, as DNA: TGTGCCAGCAGCGCCGGCCAATTAGGGACCCAGTACTTC. Protein sequence: CASSAGQLGTQYF.

V gene TRBV29-1 combines with J gene TRBJ2-6, with TRBD2 as a possible D gene (7 bases). CDR1 and CDR2 from the germline V gene are SQVTM and ANQGSEA. V was clipped by 2 bases and J by 2 bases, with 10 bases between them. This CDR3 has 15 residues. This CDR3 reads CSVEPGGTGANVLTF. The DNA of the CDR3 is TGCAGCGTTGAACCGGGGGGCACTGGGGCCAACGTCCTGACTTTC. The variable domain in full, with the rest retrieved from reference TRBV29-1 and TRBJ2-6, is SAVISQKPSRDICQRGTSLTIQCQVDSQVTMMFWYRQQPGQSLTLIATANQGSEATYESGFVIDKFPISRPNLTFSTLTVSNMSPEDSSIYLCSVEPGGTGANVLTFGAGSRLTVL.

J is TRBJ1-1 and V is TRBV7-9; TRBD1 agrees at 8 bases. Trimming took 7 bases from V and 4 from J; bases not matched to a gene: 5. The CDR3 is 13 amino acids. Germline V gives CDR1 SEHNR, CDR2 FQNEAQ (reference sequence). The CDR3 sequence: CASNLQGGTEAFF. The CDR3 DNA reads as TGTGCCAGCAACCTACAGGGGGGCACTGAAGCTTTCTTT. The whole variable domain, filled in from reference TRBV7-9 and TRBJ1-1, reads DTGVSQNPRHKITKRGQNVTFRCDPISEHNRLYWYRQTLGQGPEFLTYFQNEAQLEKSRLLSDRFSAERPKGSFSTLEIQRTEQGDSAMYLCASNLQGGTEAFFGQGTRLTVV.

Only a few counts were recorded for this clonotype. V gene TRBV7-2 combines with J gene TRBJ2-7; no clear D gene. Germline lookup yields CDR1 SGHTA and CDR2 FQGNSA. The V end was cut by 5 bases, the J end by 4 bases, with 12 bases between. The CDR3 extends over 13 amino acids. CDR3 residues: CASSGTLKYEQYF. In nucleotides, the CDR3 is TGTGCCAGCAGCGGAACCCTCAAATACGAGCAGTACTTC.

This clonotype was recorded many times. The gene calls are TRBV15 and TRBJ1-4; D not certain. Germline loops: CDR1 LNHNV, CDR2 YYDKDF (reference sequence). V was cut by 4 bases and J by 4 bases, with 10 bases left in between. The CDR3 contains 14 residues. CDR3 sequence (DNA): TGTGCCACCAGCATTGGACGGTATAATGAAAAACTGTTTTTT. This gives the protein CATSIGRYNEKLFF.

At least ten counts were recorded for this clonotype. The CDR3 here is CSAVRLNADYGYTF. The CDR3 DNA reads as TGCAGTGCGGTACGGCTGAACGCGGACTATGGCTACACCTTC. The chain has TRBV20-1 and TRBJ1-2; no firm D call. Germline V gene lookup returns CDR1 DFQATT and CDR2 SNEGSKA (reference sequence). The CDR3 is made up of 14 amino acids. The V and J ends lost 6 bases and 3 bases respectively, with 17 bases between them.

This clonotype turned up a few times. The J gene is TRBJ2-7, the V gene TRBV20-1, with 8 positions matching TRBD1. CDR3 length: 13 amino acids. V shed 7 bases, J shed 2 bases, and the junction held 7 bases outside the gene matches. CDR1 and CDR2 (germline): DFQATT, SNEGSKA (reference sequence). In nucleotides, the CDR3 is TGCAGTGTAGAGAGACAGGGGACCTACGAGCAGTACTTC. Protein product: CSVERQGTYEQYF.

This clonotype was found a few times. The chain recombines TRBV11-2 with TRBJ1-5; TRBD1 is a possible D gene (6 bases). CDR1 and CDR2 (germline): SGHAT, FQNNGV. The CDR3 has 15 amino acids. V was pared by 5 bases and J by 2 bases, with 13 bases between. CDR3 sequence: CASSPSGVGNQPQHF. DNA of the CDR3: TGTGCCAGCAGCCCCTCAGGGGTAGGCAATCAGCCCCAGCATTTT.

The table lists this clonotype with a few counts. The chain has TRBV5-1 and TRBJ2-5, with D perhaps TRBD1 (5 bases). Germline CDR1 and CDR2: SGHRS and YFSETQ. This CDR3 is 13 amino acids long. With 2 bases removed from V and 5 bases from J, the gap between germline ends came to 10 bases. For the CDR3, the DNA is TGCGCCAGCAGCTTATCAGGGCCGGAGACCCAGTACTTC. Residues: CASSLSGPETQYF. The full variable domain, in which reference TRBV5-1 and TRBJ2-5 provide the parts outside the CDR3, is KAGVTQTPRYLIKTRGQQVTLSCSPISGHRSVSWYQQTPGQGLQFLFEYFSETQRNKGNFPGRFSGRQFSNSRSEMNVSTLELGDSALYLCASSLSGPETQYFGPGTRLLVL.

The chain is built from TRBV29-1 and TRBJ1-2, with D possibly matching TRBD1 (5 bases). V was shortened by 5 bases and J by 4 bases, with 8 bases between the two germline ends. CDR1 is SQVTM, CDR2 ANQGSEA, per germline. This CDR3 spans 11 amino acids. The CDR3, as DNA: TGCAGCGTTAATAGGGGCTATGGCTACACCTTC. It translates to CSVNRGYGYTF.